The entry that follows covers one T cell receptor (beta chain) sequence. Its antigen remains unknown. Germline V gene lookup returns CDR1 MDHEN and CDR2 SYDVKM. This CDR3 is 15 amino acids long. The V end was cut by 6 bases, the J end by 6 bases, with 15 bases between. This entry is derived from a study of vaccination and CD4 T cells after COVID-19. Via MiXCR, TCRdb re-called the PCR reads, giving one row per CDR3 protein. Of just over 20,000 distinct CDR3 sequences listed, about 60% are singletons. General observations from the study: Post-vaccination, and not before, a median roughly 86% of reactive clones appeared in convalescent patients.

The source material was CD4+ T cells from blood, sampled before SARS-CoV-2 vaccination. The chain uses TRBV28 and TRBJ1-6, with D tentatively TRBD1 (5 bases). The clonotype originates from a human donor who had recovered from COVID-19. In nucleotides, the CDR3 is TGTGCCAGCAGCCCTGGGGGGAGTCCTAATTCACCCCTCCACTTT. This gives the protein CASSPGGSPNSPLHF. Complete variable domain (other parts from reference TRBV28 and TRBJ1-6): DVKVTQSSRYLVKRTGEKVFLECVQDMDHENMFWYRQDPGLGLRLIYFSYDVKMKEKGDIPEGYSVSREKKERFSLILESASTNQTSMYLCASSPGGSPNSPLHFGNGTRLTVT.